This paragraph reports one TCR beta chain. The record originates from a study of blood T cell repertoires in COVID-19. Germline V gene sequence: CDR1 MDHEN, CDR2 SYDVKM. The germline V and J ends were trimmed by 9 bases and 5 bases, with 14 bases remaining between them. The CDR3 sequence is 14 residues long. Sequenced by immunoSEQ multiplex PCR; TCRdb stores in-frame clones only, minus some. The sample lists hundreds of thousands of clones; roughly 86% were seen once. The clonotype comes from a woman in her 30s with acute COVID-19. Material: PBMCs or T cells enriched from blood (not recorded which). The rearrangement links TRBV28 to TRBJ1-6; D call uncertain. The CDR3 loop is CASTPGVNNSPLHF. The CDR3 coding sequence is TGTGCCAGTACCCCCGGGGTTAATAATTCACCCCTCCACTTT. The variable domain in full, with the rest retrieved from reference TRBV28 and TRBJ1-6, is DVKVTQSSRYLVKRTGEKVFLECVQDMDHENMFWYRQDPGLGLRLIYFSYDVKMKEKGDIPEGYSVSREKKERFSLILESASTNQTSMYLCASTPGVNNSPLHFGNGTRLTVT.